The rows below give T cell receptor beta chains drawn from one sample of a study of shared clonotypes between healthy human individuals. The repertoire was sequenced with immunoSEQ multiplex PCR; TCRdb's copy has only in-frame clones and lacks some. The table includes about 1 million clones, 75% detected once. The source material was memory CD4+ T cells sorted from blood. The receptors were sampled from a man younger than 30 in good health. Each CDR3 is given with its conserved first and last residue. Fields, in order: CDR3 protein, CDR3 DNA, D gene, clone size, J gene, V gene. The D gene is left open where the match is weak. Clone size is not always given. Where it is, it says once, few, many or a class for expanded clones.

CASSPRRAGANVLTF | TGTGCCAGCAGCCCCCGGCGGGCTGGGGCCAACGTCCTGACTTTC | NA | NA | TRBJ2-6 | TRBV7-2
CASSFGTFWDQETQYF | TGTGCCAGCAGCTTTGGGACTTTCTGGGATCAAGAGACCCAGTACTTC | NA | NA | TRBJ2-5 | TRBV5-4
CASTDGPYGYTF | TGCGCCAGCACGGACGGTCCCTATGGCTACACCTTC | NA | NA | TRBJ1-2 | TRBV4-1
CASSSGGQREQYF | TGTGCCAGCAGCTCGGGGGGACAAAGGGAGCAGTACTTC | NA | NA | TRBJ2-7 | TRBV5-4
CASSATSGRLGLGTGELFF | TGTGCCAGCAGCGCAACTAGCGGGAGACTGGGCTTGGGCACCGGGGAGCTGTTTTTT | TRBD2 | few | TRBJ2-2 | TRBV7-8
CASSQPLATQGRNEKLFF | TGCGCCAGCAGTCAACCCCTCGCGACACAGGGGCGAAATGAAAAACTGTTTTTT | TRBD1 | NA | TRBJ1-4 | TRBV23-1
CAISGAYGYTF | TGTGCCATCAGTGGAGCCTATGGCTACACCTTC | NA | few | TRBJ1-2 | TRBV10-3
CASSPRGTRPNTIYF | TGTGCCAGCAGCCCAAGGGGGACGAGGCCGAACACCATATATTTT | NA | NA | TRBJ1-3 | TRBV7-2
CASSAGTSGEQFF | TGTGCCAGCAGCGCCGGGACTAGCGGGGAGCAGTTCTTC | TRBD2 | NA | TRBJ2-1 | TRBV7-3
CASSRLAGVSHEQYF | TGTGCCAGCAGTCGCCTAGCGGGAGTTTCGCACGAGCAGTACTTC | TRBD2 | NA | TRBJ2-7 | TRBV13
CASSNLPNTEAFF | TGTGCCAGCTCCAATCTTCCGAACACTGAAGCTTTCTTT | NA | NA | TRBJ1-1 | TRBV6-1
CASSSAGQGGTEAFF | TGCGCCAGCAGCTCAGCAGGACAGGGCGGCACTGAAGCTTTCTTT | TRBD1 | NA | TRBJ1-1 | TRBV5-1
CASSPGLAGQLGLGETQYF | TGTGCCAGCAGCCCGGGACTAGCGGGACAATTAGGTCTAGGAGAGACCCAGTACTTC | TRBD2 | NA | TRBJ2-5 | TRBV5-8
CASSKDRANEQFF | TGTGCCAGCAGCAAGGACAGGGCGAATGAGCAGTTCTTC | TRBD1 | NA | TRBJ2-1 | TRBV7-2
CASSSLESGTGGQETQYF | TGTGCCAGCAGTTCCCTCGAAAGCGGGACAGGGGGACAAGAGACCCAGTACTTC | TRBD1 | NA | TRBJ2-5 | TRBV27
CASSLAFSTGGNQPQHF | TGTGCCAGCAGCTTGGCCTTCAGCACGGGTGGCAATCAGCCCCAGCATTTT | NA | NA | TRBJ1-5 | TRBV5-5
CASSQDRRDKYEQYF | TGCGCCAGCAGCCAAGATCGGCGGGACAAGTACGAGCAGTACTTC | NA | NA | TRBJ2-7 | TRBV4-3
CASNRGGGTEAFF | TGTGCCAGCAACAGGGGAGGAGGGACTGAAGCTTTCTTT | TRBD1 | NA | TRBJ1-1 | TRBV6-1
CASSIAPGAGTEAFF | TGTGCCAGTAGTATAGCGCCGGGGGCTGGCACTGAAGCTTTCTTT | NA | NA | TRBJ1-1 | TRBV19
CAISENFITGTTNEKLFF | TGTGCCATCAGTGAAAACTTCATTACAGGGACAACTAATGAAAAACTGTTTTTT | NA | NA | TRBJ1-4 | TRBV10-3
CAWSGQGTKNIQYF | TGTGCCTGGAGTGGGCAGGGTACCAAAAACATTCAGTACTTC | NA | many | TRBJ2-4 | TRBV30
CASSQDGSSSYNEQFF | TGTGCCAGCAGCCAGGACGGAAGTAGCTCCTACAATGAGCAGTTCTTC | NA | NA | TRBJ2-1 | TRBV9
CASSLGVYGTGQYF | TGTGCCAGCAGCCTTGGGGTTTATGGTACGGGGCAGTACTTC | NA | NA | TRBJ2-5 | TRBV5-6
CASSPAPASYEQYF | TGTGCCAGCTCACCGGCACCCGCTTCCTACGAGCAGTACTTC | NA | NA | TRBJ2-7 | TRBV18
CASSLVAGVDGEQFF | TGTGCCAGCAGCTTAGTAGCGGGAGTAGATGGTGAGCAGTTCTTC | TRBD2 | NA | TRBJ2-1 | TRBV11-2
CASSLGGEGTNYGYTF | TGTGCCAGCAGCTTAGGCGGGGAGGGTACTAACTATGGCTACACCTTC | NA | NA | TRBJ1-2 | TRBV7-2
CASSSTSGRATDTQYF | TGTGCCAGCAGTTCGACTAGCGGGAGGGCCACAGATACGCAGTATTTT | TRBD2 | few | TRBJ2-3 | TRBV6-5
CASSNLRGGEQYF | TGTGCCAGCAGCAACCTCCGGGGAGGCGAGCAGTACTTC | NA | NA | TRBJ2-7 | TRBV5-6
CAWSQSGGRSYEQYF | TGTGCCTGGAGTCAGTCAGGGGGTCGCTCCTACGAGCAGTACTTC | TRBD1 | NA | TRBJ2-7 | TRBV30
CASSLGEGGKETQYF | TGTGCCAGCAGCTTAGGCGAGGGCGGAAAAGAGACCCAGTACTTC | NA | NA | TRBJ2-5 | TRBV11-2
CASSFLFGHSKTYEQYF | TGTGCCAGCAGCTTTCTTTTCGGACACTCCAAAACCTACGAGCAGTACTTC | NA | NA | TRBJ2-7 | TRBV7-8
CASSPGGDRAETQYF | TGCGCCAGCAGCCCGGGGGGAGACAGGGCTGAGACCCAGTACTTC | NA | NA | TRBJ2-5 | TRBV5-1
CAWSFWTSGSLDTQYF | TGTGCCTGGAGTTTTTGGACTAGCGGGAGCCTAGATACGCAGTATTTT | TRBD2 | NA | TRBJ2-3 | TRBV30
CASSTADRENEQYF | TGTGCCAGCAGTACCGCCGACAGGGAAAACGAGCAGTACTTC | TRBD1 | NA | TRBJ2-7 | TRBV6-6